The following is a T cell receptor (beta chain) sequence with its context. The antigen this receptor binds is unknown. Base qualities are not at hand, and no much larger clone is one base apart. The sample originates from a study of T-cell memory formation after mild COVID-19 (dated by TCRdb to the early 2020s). Some background on the complete study: TCR sequence clusters from the two donors were largely donor specific. Longitudinal TCRalpha and TCRbeta repertoire sequencing tracked T-cell clones expanding and contracting after mild COVID-19 in two donors. The cohort comprised two young, previously healthy adult volunteers, one female and one male. Points the paper makes about the study in general: Clones that contracted from day 15 to 85 showed balanced CD4/CD8 phenotypes, whereas a second wave of clones that expanded from day 15 to 37 leaned towards CD4+. The second-wave clones that peaked on day 37 were not confirmed to be SARS-CoV-2 specific. Some responding clones were found in pre-infection memory, which suggests that pre-existing cross-reactive memory T cells took part in the SARS-CoV-2 response. Only two mild cases were covered by the study, and larger cohorts that include severe cases with pre-infection samples were considered necessary. Contracting CD4+ clones appeared mostly in the CM and EM memory subsets, whereas CD8+ clones were enriched in EMRA.

From a lookup of the germline V gene (reference sequence), CDR1 and CDR2 are LNHNV and YYDKDF. The CDR3 covers 13 residues, taking in both the cysteine and the phenylalanine. Only the CDR3 DNA stays, 39 bases, in frame from base 1. Trimming at the junction amounts to 1 base on V and 5 bases on J, and the germline ends lie 8 bases apart. Ficoll-Paque density gradient centrifugation was used to isolate PBMCs. Reads for this sample came from an Illumina NovaSeq 6000. cDNA libraries for TCRalpha and TCRbeta were prepared by 5'RACE using constant-segment primers, with sample barcodes and unique molecular identifiers added. Trizol reagent was used to extract RNA from every sample. Library amplification was performed in two PCR steps, and a second sample barcode and Illumina TruSeq adapters were introduced in the second step. Sequencing of libraries was performed on an Illumina NovaSeq with 2 x 150 bp paired-end reads. The authors' pipeline ran thus. With migec v1.2.7, reads were demultiplexed and then collapsed into UMI-guided consensus sequences. Using mixcr v2.1.11, UMI consensuses were aligned to TRA and TRB V and J templates and then assembled into clonotypes. A clonotype was counted as expanded or contracted only when both edgeR and NoisET called the clonotype significant, with the noise models trained on biological replicates. For edgeR calls, a false discovery rate-adjusted p below 0.01 and a log2 fold-change threshold of 1 were applied. As an exploratory analysis of dynamics, max-normalized trajectories of the 1000 most abundant clonotypes were examined with PCA combined with hierarchical clustering. Separately sequenced CD4+ and CD8+ repertoires were used to assign the CD4 or CD8 phenotype of responding clones. Through fastp at Q25 and MiXCR, TCRdb rebuilt clones from the public reads, retaining in-frame beta chains. Rows merge per CDR3 protein into single entries with the most common DNA and genes. The V and J calls shown here were made by TCRdb, not taken from the authors' results. The sample table contains 250,000 or so distinct CDR3 sequences; only one count was recorded for about a sixth of them. The ten largest account for approximately 22% of the sample.

The sequence was obtained from a man younger than 35 who had mild COVID-19 (a few samples of this study predate the infection). The sample titles of this study are shuffled in the database, so cell type and time point are left out; the donor was told from shared clones. This receptor chain uses TRBV15 and TRBJ2-5; a weak D assignment points to TRBD1 (6 bases agree). The specimen sequenced was PBMCs or a T cell subset sorted from them (not recorded which). The DNA sequence is TGTGCCACCAGCAGAGCAGGGGTGGAGACCCAGTACTTC. Its protein reads: CATSRAGVETQYF.